The 4 T cell receptor beta chains below were found in one sample sequenced in a study of blood T cell repertoires in COVID-19. Measured with immunoSEQ multiplex PCR; TCRdb has only the in-frame clones, and not every one. The data show 210,000 or so clones, approximately 91% seen once. Sequences were obtained from peripheral blood. Receptors originate from a man between 35 and 55 years old with acute or convalescent COVID-19.

The chain uses TRBV28 and TRBJ1-6; D unclear. Germline CDR1 and CDR2: MDHEN and SYDVKM. This CDR3 has 15 residues. Trimming took 6 bases from V and 0 from J, leaving 9 bases between them. The CDR3 here is CASRDLSSYNSPLHF. The CDR3 DNA is TGTGCCAGCAGGGACTTAAGCTCCTATAATTCACCCCTCCACTTT.

This clone was found a few times. V gene TRBV29-1 combines with J gene TRBJ2-6, with D possibly matching TRBD1 (6 bases). The V end lost 8 bases, the J end lost 0 bases, and 17 bases lay between the germline ends. CDR1 SQVTM and CDR2 ANQGSEA come from the germline V gene. This CDR3 has 16 amino acids. CDR3 region: CSTYRVTRSGANVLTF. The CDR3 nucleotides are TGCAGCACCTACAGGGTGACTCGCTCTGGGGCCAACGTCCTGACTTTC.

This chain uses TRBV4-2 with TRBJ2-5, with 7 bases lining up with TRBD2. The germline CDR1 and CDR2 sequences are LGHNA and YNFKEQ. Trimming at V came to 3 bases and at J to 2 bases, leaving 6 bases not matched to a gene. The CDR3 is 15 residues long. The CDR3 bases are TGTGCCAGCAGCCACCCATCCGGGGGGCAAGAGACCCAGTACTTC. It yields the protein CASSHPSGGQETQYF.

V is TRBV9 and J is TRBJ1-5; D is perhaps TRBD1 (6 bases). CDR1 and CDR2 (germline): SGDLS, YYNGEE. There are 15 residues in the CDR3. Trimming took off 4 bases at V and 6 bases at J, with 17 bases between the two ends. The CDR3, as DNA: TGTGCCAGCAGCCCTGGGGTAGGGGGTCGTCAGCCCCAGCATTTT. Amino acid sequence: CASSPGVGGRQPQHF. The full variable domain, completed using reference TRBV9 and TRBJ1-5, is DSGVTQTPKHLITATGQRVTLRCSPRSGDLSVYWYQQSLDQGLQFLIQYYNGEERAKGNILERFSAQQFPDLHSELNLSSLELGDSALYFCASSPGVGGRQPQHFGDGTRLSIL.